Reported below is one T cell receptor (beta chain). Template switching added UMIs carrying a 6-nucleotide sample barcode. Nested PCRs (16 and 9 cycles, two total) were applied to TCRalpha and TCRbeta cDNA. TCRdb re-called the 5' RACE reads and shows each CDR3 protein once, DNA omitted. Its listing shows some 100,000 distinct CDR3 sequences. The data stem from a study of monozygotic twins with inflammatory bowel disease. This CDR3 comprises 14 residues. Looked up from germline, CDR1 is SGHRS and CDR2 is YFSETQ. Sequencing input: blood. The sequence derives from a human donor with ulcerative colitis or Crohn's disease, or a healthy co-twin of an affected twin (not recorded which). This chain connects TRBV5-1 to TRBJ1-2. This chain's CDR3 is CASSQDSSNYGYTF. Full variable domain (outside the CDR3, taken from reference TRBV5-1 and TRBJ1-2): KAGVTQTPRYLIKTRGQQVTLSCSPISGHRSVSWYQQTPGQGLQFLFEYFSETQRNKGNFPGRFSGRQFSNSRSEMNVSTLELGDSALYLCASSQDSSNYGYTFGSGTRLTVV.